This T cell receptor beta chain was profiled in a study of control samples from healthy donors and cancer patients. Trimming took 0 bases from V and 8 from J, leaving 8 bases between them. Germline V gives CDR1 LGHNA, CDR2 YSLEER. The CDR3 loop spans 13 amino acids. Here immunoSEQ multiplex PCR was the method, and the copy in TCRdb shows in-frame clones only, minus some. The sample carries some 56,000 clones, 95% recorded once. The rearrangement uses TRBV4-3 and TRBJ2-1; D remains unclear. Sequencing used blood. The origin of this receptor is a man under 40 in good health. The CDR3 nucleotides are TGCGCCAGCAGCCAAGATGGAATGGATGAGCAGTTCTTC. As protein: CASSQDGMDEQFF.